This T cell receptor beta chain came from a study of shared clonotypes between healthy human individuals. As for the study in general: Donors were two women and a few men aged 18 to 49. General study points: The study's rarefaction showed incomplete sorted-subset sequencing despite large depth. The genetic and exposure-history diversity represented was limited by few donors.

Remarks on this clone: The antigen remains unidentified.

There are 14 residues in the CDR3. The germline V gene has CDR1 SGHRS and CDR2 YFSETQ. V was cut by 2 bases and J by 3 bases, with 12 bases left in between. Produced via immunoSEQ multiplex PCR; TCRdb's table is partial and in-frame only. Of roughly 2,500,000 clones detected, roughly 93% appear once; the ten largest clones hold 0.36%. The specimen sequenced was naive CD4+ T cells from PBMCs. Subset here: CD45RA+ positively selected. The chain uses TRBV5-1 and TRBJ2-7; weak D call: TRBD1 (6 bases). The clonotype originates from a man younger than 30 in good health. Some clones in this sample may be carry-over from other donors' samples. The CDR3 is CASSLSGVGYEQYF. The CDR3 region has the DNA TGCGCCAGCAGCTTATCAGGGGTTGGCTACGAGCAGTACTTC.